These 25 T cell receptor beta chains share one sample of origin, sequenced in a study of T-cell reconstitution after alpha-beta-depleted transplantation in children. Unique molecular identifiers were incorporated during preparation of the TCRbeta library. TCRdb ran MiXCR on the PCR reads and lists one entry per CDR3 protein. This table holds 170,000 or so distinct CDR3 sequences, about 6.4% found once. The sample here was PBMCs from the stem cell graft donor, taken from the stem cell graft. These receptors all come from a human donor who donated a stem cell graft to a child with Wiskott-Aldrich syndrome.

A few counts support this clonotype. The V and J genes are TRBV7-2 and TRBJ2-7; D may be TRBD1 (6 bases). The V and J ends lost 5 bases and 3 bases respectively, with 14 bases between them. CDR3 length equals 14 residues. Germline values: CDR1 SGHTA, CDR2 FQGNSA. CDR3 nucleotide sequence: TGTGCCAGCAGCCAAAACAGGGTGAGCTACGAGCAGTACTTC. This codes for CASSQNRVSYEQYF.

Ten or more counts support this clonotype. The chain is built from TRBV2 and TRBJ2-1, with 10 bases matching TRBD1. Per the germline V gene, CDR1 is SNHLY and CDR2 is FYNNEI. The junction had 3 bases not matched to a gene; V was cut back by 7 bases and J by 3 bases. CDR3 length: 14 residues. The CDR3 region has the DNA TGTGCCAGCACTTGGACAGGGGGCTACAATGAGCAGTTCTTC. Amino acids: CASTWTGGYNEQFF.

This clonotype was counted between two and nine times. The chain uses TRBV3-1 and TRBJ2-1; 14 bases agree with TRBD2. Germline assignment: CDR1 LGHDT and CDR2 YNNKEL (reference sequence). The CDR3 loop spans 21 amino acids. Trimming cost V 2 bases and J 2 bases; bases outside gene matches: 14. CDR3 protein: CASSQRGGLAGVSGAYNEQFF. DNA of the CDR3: TGTGCCAGCAGCCAAAGGGGGGGACTAGCGGGAGTCTCCGGTGCCTACAATGAGCAGTTCTTC.

The table lists this clonotype with many counts. CDR3: CATFLAGVNTGELFF. CDR3 nucleotide sequence: TGTGCCACCTTTCTAGCGGGGGTCAACACCGGGGAGCTGTTTTTT. The chain links TRBV24-1 to TRBJ2-2, with 10 bases matching TRBD2. The CDR3 length is 15 residues. Germline CDR1 KGHDR, CDR2 SFDVKD. Germline trimming cut 9 bases from V and 2 bases from J; bases unmatched to any gene: 5.

Ten or more counts support this clonotype. The J gene is TRBJ2-1, the V gene TRBV13; weak D call: TRBD2 (5 bases). CDR1 and CDR2 (germline): PRHDT, FYEKMQ (reference sequence). V lost 5 bases to trimming and J lost 13 bases, with 21 bases between them. The CDR3 runs to 14 residues. CDR3 DNA: TGTGCCAGCAGCCCAGAGCGGCCGCGGCCCGGTCAGTTCTTC. Its protein product is CASSPERPRPGQFF.

Ten or more counts support this clonotype. The V gene is TRBV4-3, the J gene TRBJ1-1; TRBD1 matches at 7 bases. V lost 3 bases to trimming and J lost 8 bases; unmatched junction nucleotides: 9. The CDR3 spans 14 residues. CDR1 is LGHNA, CDR2 YSLEER, per germline. CDR3 DNA: TGCGCCAGCAGCCAGGACAGGTTCTTAAGGGAAGCTTTCTTT. The encoded protein is CASSQDRFLREAFF.

This clonotype has ten or more counts. V usage is TRBV10-3 and J usage is TRBJ2-1, with TRBD2 identical over 10 bases. The junction had 12 bases not matched to a gene; V was cut back by 0 bases and J by 7 bases. In germline, CDR1 is ENHRY, CDR2 SYGVKD. The CDR3 runs 18 residues. The CDR3 region is CAISESNPGLALGNEQFF. CDR3 sequence (DNA): TGTGCCATCAGTGAGTCCAATCCGGGACTAGCGTTAGGGAATGAGCAGTTCTTC.

The rearrangement uses TRBV6-1 and TRBJ1-5, with D uncertain. The CDR3 has 14 amino acids. Germline CDR1 and CDR2: MNHNS and SASEGT. Trimming removed 6 bases from V and 4 bases from J, with 13 bases in between. The CDR3 region has the DNA TGTGCCAGCAGGAACACCTTTTGGAATCAGCCCCAGCATTTT. This encodes CASRNTFWNQPQHF.

This clonotype was found many times. This chain links TRBV2 with TRBJ2-5, with TRBD1 matching 7 bases. Per germline, CDR1 SNHLY and CDR2 FYNNEI. The CDR3 totals 14 residues. V lost 8 bases to trimming and J lost 0 bases; unmatched junction nucleotides: 6. In DNA, the CDR3 is TGTGCCAGCTCGACGGGACAGTACCAAGAGACCCAGTACTTC. Translated: CASSTGQYQETQYF.

This clonotype came up many times. The genes are TRBV5-1 and TRBJ2-1; D gene unclear. Germline V gives CDR1 SGHRS, CDR2 YFSETQ. Trimming stripped 5 bases from V and 0 bases from J, with 9 bases between. The length of the CDR3 is 14 residues. The CDR3 DNA follows: TGCGCCAGCAGAGAACGGTTCTCCTACAATGAGCAGTTCTTC. Amino acids: CASRERFSYNEQFF.

This clonotype was counted at least ten times. The J gene is TRBJ2-2, the V gene TRBV6-5; D is undetermined. Deletions cut 0 bases from V and 3 bases from J, with 2 bases between. Germline CDR1 reads MNHEY; CDR2 reads SVGAGI. The CDR3 sequence is 13 residues long. The CDR3 DNA is TGTGCCAGCAGTTACTCACACACCGGGGAGCTGTTTTTT. It codes for CASSYSHTGELFF.

The J gene is TRBJ1-1, the V gene TRBV10-3; D is ambiguous. The CDR3 runs 12 residues. V lost 8 bases, J lost 0 bases, and 7 bases lay in between. Germline values: CDR1 ENHRY, CDR2 SYGVKD. The CDR3 bases are TGTGCCATCGGACGGATGAACACTGAAGCTTTCTTT. It translates to CAIGRMNTEAFF.

This clonotype was seen many times. The chain couples TRBV6-1 to TRBJ2-7, with 9 bases identical to TRBD1. V shed 5 bases and J 1 base; nucleotides not matched to a gene: 6. The CDR3 consists of 15 residues. Germline V gene lookup returns CDR1 MNHNS and CDR2 SASEGT. The CDR3 region is CASSRSGQGSYEQYF. The DNA of the CDR3 is TGTGCCAGCAGTCGTTCGGGACAGGGATCCTACGAGCAGTACTTC.

This clonotype was counted at least ten times. The V call is TRBV7-6, the J call TRBJ2-3; 7 nucleotides line up with TRBD2. The trim removed 2 bases at V and 2 bases at J, leaving 4 bases unmatched. The CDR3 contains 15 residues. Germline CDR1 and CDR2: SGHVS and FNYEAQ. The CDR3 is CASSLTGGFTDTQYF. The CDR3 coding sequence is TGTGCCAGCAGCTTAACGGGAGGCTTCACAGATACGCAGTATTTT. The complete variable domain, with remaining parts taken from reference TRBV7-6 and TRBJ2-3, reads GAGVSQSPRYKVTKRGQDVALRCDPISGHVSLYWYRQALGQGPEFLTYFNYEAQQDKSGLPNDRFSAERPEGSISTLTIQRTEQRDSAMYRCASSLTGGFTDTQYFGPGTRLTVL.

This clonotype was detected many times. CDR3 nucleotides: TGCAGCGTTTGGGACAATGAGCAGTTCTTC. This sequence encodes CSVWDNEQFF. The rearrangement uses TRBV29-1 and TRBJ2-1; no firm D call. CDR1 is SQVTM and CDR2 is ANQGSEA in the germline V gene. The CDR3 extends over 10 amino acids. The V end was cut by 5 bases, the J end by 5 bases, with 4 bases between.

Ten or more counts support this clonotype. The CDR3 region has the DNA TGTGCCAGCAGCTTAGATCGGGGATGGGGCACTGAAGCTTTCTTT. It codes for CASSLDRGWGTEAFF. This chain uses TRBV7-6 with TRBJ1-1; no clear D. CDR3 length: 15 residues. CDR1 SGHVS and CDR2 FNYEAQ come from the germline V gene. V was pared by 1 base and J by 4 bases, with 13 bases between.

This clonotype was found many times. The chain recombines TRBV29-1 with TRBJ2-5, with 8 bases that match TRBD2. The V gene end was trimmed by 3 bases and the J gene end by 7 bases; junction bases not matched to a gene: 10. The CDR3 contains 14 residues. The germline V gene encodes CDR1 SQVTM and CDR2 ANQGSEA. CDR3 region: CSVDSGGGPGTQYF. CDR3 DNA sequence: TGCAGCGTTGATAGTGGCGGGGGGCCAGGGACCCAGTACTTC.

The table lists this clonotype with many counts. V usage is TRBV24-1 and J usage is TRBJ2-1, with D perhaps matching TRBD1 or TRBD2 (5 bases each). The CDR3 has 14 amino acids. Germline values: CDR1 KGHDR, CDR2 SFDVKD. Trimming stripped 2 bases from V and 8 bases from J, with 12 bases between. The CDR3 sequence: CATSDWDRLHEQFF. In nucleotides, the CDR3 is TGTGCCACCAGTGATTGGGACCGTCTGCATGAGCAGTTCTTC.

This clonotype was seen many times. The rearrangement joins TRBV20-1 to TRBJ1-1; no definite D call. Germline CDR1 and CDR2: DFQATT and SNEGSKA (reference sequence). The CDR3 is 16 residues long. V was cut by 0 bases and J by 4 bases, with 18 bases left in between. The DNA of the CDR3 is TGCAGTGCTAGAGATCTGGGAGTCCAGCCGGCCACTGAAGCTTTCTTT. It translates to CSARDLGVQPATEAFF.

This clonotype was recorded at least ten times. The chain combines TRBV12-3 or TRBV12-4 with TRBJ2-1, with TRBD2 matching 9 bases. The CDR3 totals 15 residues. V lost 10 bases and J lost 1; bases outside the gene matches: 8. CDR3 sequence reads: CATSTSGYSYNEQFF. CDR3 nucleotides: TGTGCCACTTCGACTAGCGGCTATTCCTACAATGAGCAGTTCTTC.

Note on this clonotype: A much larger clonotype is one base distant, so this may be a read error. The rearrangement joins TRBV20-1 to TRBJ2-5; 8 bases line up with TRBD2. Per germline, CDR1 DFQATT and CDR2 SNEGSKA (reference sequence). The CDR3 length is 15 residues. V shed 3 bases, J shed 2 bases, and the junction held 8 bases outside the gene matches. The DNA of the CDR3 is TGCAGTGCTAGTCCTCTAGCGGGTATACAAGAGACCCAGTACTTC. Protein: CSASPLAGIQETQYF.

This clonotype showed up many times. J is TRBJ1-2 and V is TRBV4-3; no definite D call. CDR3 length: 14 residues. Looked up from germline, CDR1 is LGHNA and CDR2 is YSLEER. V gave up 0 bases and J gave up 4 bases, with 9 bases separating them. CDR3 nucleotide sequence: TGCGCCAGCAGCCAAGAGGGGTATAGCTATGGCTACACCTTC. It encodes CASSQEGYSYGYTF.

The V gene is TRBV30, the J gene TRBJ2-3, with 8 nucleotides matching TRBD2. Germline assignment: CDR1 GTSNPN and CDR2 SVGIG (reference sequence). V lost 0 bases, J lost 11 bases, and 7 bases stayed unmatched. The CDR3 is 13 amino acids. The CDR3 region has the DNA TGTGCCTGGAGTGTAGGACTAGCCTCGTGGCAGTATTTT. Residues: CAWSVGLASWQYF.

This chain links TRBV7-8 with TRBJ1-6; tentatively, D is TRBD1 (6 bases). Germline values: CDR1 SGHVS, CDR2 FQNEAQ. V gave up 0 bases and J gave up 0 bases, with 12 bases separating them. This CDR3 is 18 amino acids long. For the CDR3, the DNA is TGTGCCAGCAGCTTAGCCGGACAGTCGAGCTCCTATAATTCACCCCTCCACTTT. This codes for CASSLAGQSSSYNSPLHF.

This clonotype was picked up many times. V usage is TRBV20-1 and J usage is TRBJ2-3; D might be TRBD1 (6 bases). V was trimmed by 2 bases and J by 0 bases, leaving 9 bases between them. Germline values: CDR1 DFQATT, CDR2 SNEGSKA (reference sequence). The CDR3 loop spans 14 amino acids. The CDR3 sequence: CSARRTASTDTQYF. The CDR3 DNA sequence: TGCAGTGCTAGAAGGACAGCTAGCACAGATACGCAGTATTTT.